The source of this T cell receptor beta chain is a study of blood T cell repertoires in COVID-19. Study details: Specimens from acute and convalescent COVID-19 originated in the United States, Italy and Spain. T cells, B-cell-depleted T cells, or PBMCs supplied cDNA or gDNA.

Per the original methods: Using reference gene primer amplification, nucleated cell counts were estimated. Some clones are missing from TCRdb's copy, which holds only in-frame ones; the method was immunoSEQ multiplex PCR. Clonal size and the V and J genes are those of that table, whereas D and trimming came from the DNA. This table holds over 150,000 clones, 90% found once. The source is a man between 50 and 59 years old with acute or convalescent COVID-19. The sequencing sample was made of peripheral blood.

CDR3 region: CASSILGTGSLLPPLHF. The CDR3 DNA reads TGTGCCAGTAGTATTCTTGGGACAGGGTCCCTGTTACCACCCCTCCACTTT. The chain is built from TRBV19 and TRBJ1-6; 9 nucleotides align to TRBD1. Germline trimming cut 3 bases from V and 11 bases from J; bases unmatched to any gene: 14. Germline V gene lookup returns CDR1 LNHDA and CDR2 SQIVND (reference sequence). There are 17 residues in the CDR3.